These 7 T cell receptor beta chains share one sample of origin, sequenced in a study of blood T cells in healthy people across ages. Next came a second PCR, run for about 7 to 11 cycles, which used a sample-barcoded 5' primer along with a J-beta primer mix. TCRdb itself ran the 5' RACE reads through MiXCR, one entry per CDR3 protein. The sample carries 1.2 million to 1.5 million distinct CDR3 sequences, approximately 42% recorded once. Specimen: blood. The receptor source for this set is a woman younger than 30 in good health.

The chain has TRBV2 and TRBJ1-3; D gene uncertain. This CDR3 has 11 residues. Trimming cost V 8 bases and J 5 bases, with 7 bases left between them. Germline V lookup: CDR1 SNHLY, CDR2 FYNNEI. The chain's CDR3 is CASQLRNTIYF. The CDR3 region has the DNA TGTGCCAGCCAGTTGCGAAACACCATATATTTT.

The V and J genes are TRBV20-1 and TRBJ2-1; 7 nucleotides align to TRBD2. Matching the DNA end better, TRBJ2-7 makes the J call doubtful. Per germline, CDR1 DFQATT and CDR2 SNEGSKA (reference sequence). The CDR3 spans 14 residues. The CDR3 DNA is TGCAGTGCTTACCCGGGACTACCCTACAATGAGCAGTACTTC. It translates to CSAYPGLPYNEQYF.

The rearrangement joins TRBV27 to TRBJ2-1; D gene unclear. This CDR3 contains 14 residues. The V end was cut by 8 bases, the J end by 8 bases, with 19 bases between. Germline V gene lookup returns CDR1 MNHEY and CDR2 SMNVEV (reference sequence). CDR3 in DNA: TGTGCCAGCTCTTTAGTGTTGGGTCACGATGAGCAGTTCTTC. The encoded protein is CASSLVLGHDEQFF.

The rearrangement uses TRBV6-1 and TRBJ2-7, with D maybe TRBD1 (5 bases). The CDR3 covers 13 residues. The V gene lost 7 bases and the J gene lost 3 bases, with 13 bases spanning the gap. Per the germline V gene, CDR1 is MNHNS and CDR2 is SASEGT. The CDR3: CASNHRLHYEQYF. As DNA, the CDR3 is TGTGCCAGCAATCACAGGCTTCACTACGAGCAGTACTTC.

The chain uses TRBV5-1 and TRBJ2-1; 8 bases map to TRBD1. The J call may be incorrect, as the DNA end agrees better with TRBJ2-7. CDR1 and CDR2 from the germline V gene are SGHRS and YFSETQ. The CDR3 length is 14 residues. The CDR3 loop reads CASTRDRSYNEQYF. The CDR3 nucleotides read TGCGCCAGCACCCGGGACAGGTCCTACAATGAGCAGTACTTC.

A few counts support this clonotype. Written as DNA, the CDR3 is TGTGCCAGCAGCCCGTTAGGGACAGGGGACTCCGGGGAGCTGTTTTTT. It translates to CASSPLGTGDSGELFF. This chain joins TRBV7-3 and TRBJ2-2, with 10 bases matching TRBD1. The CDR3 covers 16 residues. The V and J ends lost 5 bases and 6 bases, in that order; junction bases with no gene match: 9. Looked up from germline, CDR1 is SGHTA and CDR2 is FQGTGA.

The V call is TRBV5-1, the J call TRBJ2-1, with 7 bases that match TRBD1. CDR1 and CDR2 from the germline V gene are SGHRS and YFSETQ. This CDR3 region has 18 residues. V was pared by 0 bases and J by 0 bases, with 9 bases of the junction left unmatched. The CDR3 loop is CASSLEIPGQSSYNEQFF. In DNA, the CDR3 is TGCGCCAGCAGCTTGGAAATTCCGGGACAGAGCTCCTACAATGAGCAGTTCTTC.